Each of the 3 T cell receptor beta chains below was sequenced from the same sample in a study of blood T cell repertoires in COVID-19. Sequencing used immunoSEQ multiplex PCR; TCRdb keeps in-frame clones, though not all of them. The data hold over 90,000 clones, with just under 95% observed a single time. Sample: peripheral blood. The receptors here all came from a woman between 45 and 65 years old with COVID-19, enrolled during active disease.

J is TRBJ2-1 and V is TRBV5-1, with TRBD2 matching 8 bases. Germline CDR1 SGHRS, CDR2 YFSETQ. CDR3 length: 15 residues. Germline trimming cut 4 bases from V and 8 bases from J; bases unmatched to any gene: 11. CDR3 amino acids: CASSIRGAGEDEQFF. The CDR3 coding sequence is TGCGCCAGCAGCATTCGGGGAGCGGGGGAGGATGAGCAGTTCTTC.

The chain joins TRBV3-1 (or the pseudogene TRBV3-2) to TRBJ1-2, with 8 bases identical to TRBD1. With V trimmed by 4 bases and J by 7 bases, 11 bases remained unmatched. Germline assignment: CDR1 LGHDT and CDR2 YNNKEL (reference sequence). CDR3 size: 15 residues. CDR3 protein: CASSPIGQGGAGYTF. CDR3 nucleotide sequence: TGTGCCAGCAGCCCTATCGGACAGGGTGGTGCTGGCTACACCTTC.

The chain combines TRBV19 with TRBJ1-1; no clear D gene. The V and J ends lost 1 base and 1 base respectively, with 4 bases between them. Germline V gene data show CDR1 as LNHDA and CDR2 as SQIVND (reference sequence). The CDR3 totals 13 residues. CDR3 region: CASSIGQNTEAFF. The CDR3 DNA is TGTGCCAGTAGTATAGGGCAGAACACTGAAGCTTTCTTT.